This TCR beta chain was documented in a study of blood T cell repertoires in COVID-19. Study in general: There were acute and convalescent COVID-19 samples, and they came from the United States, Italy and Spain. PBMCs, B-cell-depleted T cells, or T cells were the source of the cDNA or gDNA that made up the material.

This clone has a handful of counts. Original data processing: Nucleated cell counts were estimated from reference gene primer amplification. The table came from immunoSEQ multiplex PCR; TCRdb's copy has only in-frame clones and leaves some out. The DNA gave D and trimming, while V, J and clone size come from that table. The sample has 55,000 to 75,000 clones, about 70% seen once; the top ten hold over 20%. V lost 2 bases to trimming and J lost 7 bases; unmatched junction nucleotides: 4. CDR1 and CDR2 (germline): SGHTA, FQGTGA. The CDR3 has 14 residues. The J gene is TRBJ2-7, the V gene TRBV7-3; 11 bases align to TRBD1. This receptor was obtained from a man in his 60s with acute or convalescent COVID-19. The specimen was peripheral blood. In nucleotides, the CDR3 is TGTGCCAGCAGCTTACTTGGGACAGGGGGAGAGCAGTACTTC. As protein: CASSLLGTGGEQYF.